Sequencing of this T cell receptor (beta chain) was carried out in a study of cytomegalovirus exposure and HLA in healthy donors. Study-wide results and caveats: An assumption of roughly uniform sequencing depth across donors underlay the presence/absence analyses. A later analysis revealed that TCR association rates differed between HLA loci, peaking at DRB1 and bottoming out at HLA-C. The likely explanation for a cluster of highly shared sequence variants was sequencing artifact. The classifier was said to identify cytomegalovirus status with high specificity and sensitivity.

The PCR employed 60 Vbeta primers together with 13 Jbeta primers. Assay used: immunoSEQ multiplex PCR; TCRdb lists only in-frame clones, some missing. Among about 140,000 clones, roughly two thirds were seen once, and the ten largest hold 1% to 1.5%. Per germline, CDR1 LNHNV and CDR2 YYDKDF (reference sequence). The CDR3 sequence is 15 residues long. V dropped 0 bases and J dropped 6; count of bases not matched to a gene: 6. About this clone itself: The antigen remains undetermined.

V and J are TRBV15 and TRBJ1-2; 8 positions agree with TRBD1. This receptor was identified in a woman aged 35 to 49 in good health and CMV-seronegative. Sequenced material: PBMCs. As DNA, the CDR3 is TGTGCCACCAGCAGAGAGGACAGGGAGTTTGATGGCTACACCTTC. Its protein is CATSREDREFDGYTF. Full variable domain (missing parts from reference TRBV15 and TRBJ1-2): DAMVIQNPRYQVTQFGKPVTLSCSQTLNHNVMYWYQQKSSQAPKLLFHYYDKDFNNEADTPDNFQSRRPNTSFCFLDIRSPGLGDTAMYLCATSREDREFDGYTFGSGTRLTVV.